The subject of this entry is one T cell receptor (beta chain). The table lists this clonotype with a few counts. The antigen it recognizes is unknown. The sample holds no much larger clone one base away, and base qualities are not on file. A case-control design nested within a healthcare worker cohort in London, UK, was used, with weekly nasopharyngeal swab PCR tests and blood sampling performed. Healthcare workers were recruited during the week of the UK lockdown, between 23 and 31 March 2020, and followed weekly for up to about 15 weeks. This specimen comes from a study of early T cells in non-severe SARS-CoV-2 infection (dated by TCRdb to 2020 to 2022). As for the study more broadly: Because TCR sequencing relied on bulk RNA taken from unsorted whole blood, pairing of alpha and beta chains was not possible.

Library method: 5' RACE. The data were produced on a NextSeq 500. The TCR library protocol attached unique molecular identifiers to individual cDNA molecules to correct for sequencing error and PCR bias. Both TCR alpha and beta chains were sequenced, and tight co-correlation was observed between alpha and beta sequence abundances in each sample. Processing in the source paper ran as follows. Decombinator V4 was used to annotate TCR sequences for V gene, J gene and CDR3. Expanded TCRs were defined as changing significantly between any two time points under a Poisson model with p below 0.0001. Abundances of TCRs were expressed as counts per million after normalisation to the total number of TCRs sequenced in each sample. TRAV1-2 paired with TRAJ12, TRAJ20 or TRAJ33 defined MAIT TCRs, while TRAV10 paired with TRAJ18 defined iNKT TCRs. VDJdb, accessed 1 November 2021, was searched for CMV, EBV and SARS-CoV-2 annotated TCRs, with TCRs annotated for multiple antigens excluded. Clones were called with MiXCR by TCRdb after fastp trimmed the public reads at Q25, and only in-frame beta chains were retained. CDR3 protein sequences are deduplicated, and each keeps its most common genes and DNA. TCRdb's processing, not the study's, gives the V and J calls here. This sample is represented by about 50,000 distinct CDR3 sequences; more than 5.5% of them were singletons. The ten largest account for 5.5% to 8% of the sample.

Trimming takes 2 bases from V and 4 bases from J, and the germline ends sit 6 bases apart. From its cysteine to its phenylalanine, the CDR3 spans 13 amino acids. Only the CDR3 portion is preserved as DNA: 39 bases, with reading frame beginning at the first base. The CDR1 and CDR2 encoded by the germline V gene are MNHEY and SVGEGT. The paper's findings and limits, for the study overall: Matching against VDJdb was skewed toward anti-spike CD8 responses, likely underestimated virus-specific expansions, and missed private and CD4 specificities.

The rearranged chain carries TRBV6-2 or TRBV6-3 and TRBJ1-5; the D gene identity is not certain. The sample consisted of whole blood, taken at baseline. The origin of this receptor is an adult who was a healthcare worker with PCR-confirmed SARS-CoV-2 infection or an uninfected control (not recorded which). At the DNA level, the sequence is TGTGCCAGCAGTTACGGTGGGAATCAGCCCCAGCATTTT. Its product reads: CASSYGGNQPQHF.